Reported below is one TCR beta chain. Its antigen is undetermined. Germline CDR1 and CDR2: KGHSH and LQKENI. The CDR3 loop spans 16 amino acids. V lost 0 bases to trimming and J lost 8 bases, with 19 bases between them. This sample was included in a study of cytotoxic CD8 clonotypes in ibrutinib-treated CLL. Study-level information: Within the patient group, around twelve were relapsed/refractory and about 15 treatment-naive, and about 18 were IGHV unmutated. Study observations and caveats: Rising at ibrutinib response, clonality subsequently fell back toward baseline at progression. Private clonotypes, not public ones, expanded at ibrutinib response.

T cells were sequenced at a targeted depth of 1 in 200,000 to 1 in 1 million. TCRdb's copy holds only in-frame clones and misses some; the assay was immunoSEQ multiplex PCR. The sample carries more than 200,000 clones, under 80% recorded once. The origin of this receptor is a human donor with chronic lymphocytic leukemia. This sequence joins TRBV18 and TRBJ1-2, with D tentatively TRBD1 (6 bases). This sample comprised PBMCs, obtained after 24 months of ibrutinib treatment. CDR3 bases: TGTGCCAGCTCACCACCGTGGGGTACAGGGATCGGGGGCTACACCTTC. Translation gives CASSPPWGTGIGGYTF.